This T cell receptor beta chain comes out of a study of preoperative IRX-2 immunotherapy in early breast cancer. Assay: immunoSEQ multiplex PCR; the TCRdb copy retains only in-frame clones and omits some. The sample shows about 43,000 clones, less than 95% of them seen only once. Germline lookup yields CDR1 MGHRA and CDR2 YSYEKL. Trimming shortened V by 4 bases and J by 1 base, and 14 bases separated the two germline ends. This CDR3 contains 16 residues. The treatment: preoperative locoregional IRX-2 cytokine immunotherapy. Patients received preoperative, locoregional IRX-2 cytokine immunotherapy in a phase Ib study.

The V gene is TRBV4-1, the J gene TRBJ2-1, with D possibly being TRBD2 (5 bases). The source of this sequence is a human donor with breast cancer. The input for sequencing was tumor tissue, taken after IRX-2 immunotherapy. The CDR3 loop is CASSPWVWESYNEQFF. The CDR3 DNA follows: TGCGCCAGCAGCCCTTGGGTTTGGGAGTCCTACAATGAGCAGTTCTTC.